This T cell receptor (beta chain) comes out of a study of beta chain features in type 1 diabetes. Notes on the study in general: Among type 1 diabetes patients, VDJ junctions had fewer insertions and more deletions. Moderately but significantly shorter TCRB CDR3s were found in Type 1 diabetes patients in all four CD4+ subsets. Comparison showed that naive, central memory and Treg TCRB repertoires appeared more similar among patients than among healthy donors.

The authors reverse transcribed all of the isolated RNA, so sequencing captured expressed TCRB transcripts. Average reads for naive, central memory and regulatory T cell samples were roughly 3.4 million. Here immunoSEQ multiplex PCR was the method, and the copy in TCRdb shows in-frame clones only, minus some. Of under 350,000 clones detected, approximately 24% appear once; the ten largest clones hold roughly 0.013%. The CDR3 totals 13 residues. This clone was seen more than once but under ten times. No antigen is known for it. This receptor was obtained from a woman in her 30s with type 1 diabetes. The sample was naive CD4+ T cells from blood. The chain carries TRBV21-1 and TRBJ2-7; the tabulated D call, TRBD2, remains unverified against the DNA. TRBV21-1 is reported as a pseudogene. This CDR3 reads CASSGLAGREQYF. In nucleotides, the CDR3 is TGTGCCAGCAGTGGACTAGCGGGACGCGAGCAGTACTTC.